The clone carrying this T cell receptor (beta chain) was seen only a few times. Its cognate antigen is unknown. This record belongs to a study of cytomegalovirus exposure and HLA in healthy donors. Overall study findings and caveats: Later genetic work tied a missense DCLRE1C variant to beta-chain V and J trimming. It was only CMV serostatus that was available as immune exposure information.

This CDR3 has 14 amino acids. Germline V gene sequence: CDR1 SGHTA, CDR2 FQGTGA. The V gene lost 1 base and the J gene lost 5 bases, with 11 bases spanning the gap. Both 60 Vbeta primers and 13 Jbeta primers went into the PCR. Profiling relied on immunoSEQ multiplex PCR, and the TCRdb table lists in-frame clones only, not all of them. Seen here are 110,000 or so clones, 13% to 15% observed once, and the top ten hold more than 0.8%. The clonotype comes from a female donor in good health and CMV-seronegative. The genes are TRBV7-3 and TRBJ2-5; a weak D match, TRBD2 (5 bases). Material: PBMCs. The CDR3 loop reads CASSLNGVGETQYF. In nucleotides, the CDR3 is TGTGCCAGCAGCTTAAACGGGGTTGGGGAGACCCAGTACTTC.